The clone carrying this T cell receptor beta chain came up many times. What it recognizes is unknown. The source material, roughly 18-33 mg of unsorted bulk tissue, was used to co-extract RNA and DNA. From around 520 ng of total RNA, TCR beta-specific cDNA was reverse-transcribed using a constant-region primer. Amplification in three nested multiplex PCR rounds with slightly modified ARM-PCR gave rise to TCR beta libraries. PCR rounds one and two used TRBV1-TRBV30 forward primers with a C-beta reverse primer for 10 cycles each. Using its own MiXCR run on the multiplex PCR reads, TCRdb lists one record per CDR3 protein. The data contain roughly 100,000 distinct CDR3 sequences, about three quarters of them seen just once; the ten biggest clones take up around 9.1%. This sample stems from a study of tumor-infiltrating lymphocytes in primary liver carcinoma. Study-wide context: Patients included men and women of 30 to 69 years.

V was pared by 2 bases and J by 7 bases, with 17 bases between. The CDR3 has 14 amino acids. Germline CDR1 reads SQVTM; CDR2 reads ANQGSEA. General study results and limits: Tumors significantly exceeded blood in top-250-clone fraction (p = 0.039).

The chain has TRBV29-1 and TRBJ1-1; D possibly corresponds to TRBD1 (6 bases). Sequenced: liver tumor tissue from sampling region 5. Subset given: tumor region T5, tumor centre. This sequence was found in a woman aged 60 to 75 with primary liver carcinoma and hepatitis B virus infection. The CDR3 spells CSVERQGGLGEAFF. CDR3 DNA sequence: TGCAGCGTTGAACGGCAAGGGGGGCTGGGTGAAGCTTTCTTT.